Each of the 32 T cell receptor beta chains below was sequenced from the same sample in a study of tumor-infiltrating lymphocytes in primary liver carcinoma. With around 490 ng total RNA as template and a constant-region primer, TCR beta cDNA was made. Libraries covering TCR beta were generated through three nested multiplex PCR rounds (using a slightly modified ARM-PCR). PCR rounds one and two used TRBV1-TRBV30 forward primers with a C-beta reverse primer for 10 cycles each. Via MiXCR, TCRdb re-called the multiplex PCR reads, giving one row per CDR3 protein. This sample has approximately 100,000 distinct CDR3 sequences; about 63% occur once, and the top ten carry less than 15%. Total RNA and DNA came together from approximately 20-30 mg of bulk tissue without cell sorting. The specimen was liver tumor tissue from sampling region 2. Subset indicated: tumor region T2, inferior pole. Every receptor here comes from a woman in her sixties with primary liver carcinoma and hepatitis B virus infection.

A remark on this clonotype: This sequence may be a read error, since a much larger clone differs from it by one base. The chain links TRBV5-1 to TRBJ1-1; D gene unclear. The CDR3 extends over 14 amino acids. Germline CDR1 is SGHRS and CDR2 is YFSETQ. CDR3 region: CTSSLGARDTEAFF. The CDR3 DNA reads TGCACCAGCAGCTTGGGTGCCAGAGACACTGAAGCTTTCTTT.

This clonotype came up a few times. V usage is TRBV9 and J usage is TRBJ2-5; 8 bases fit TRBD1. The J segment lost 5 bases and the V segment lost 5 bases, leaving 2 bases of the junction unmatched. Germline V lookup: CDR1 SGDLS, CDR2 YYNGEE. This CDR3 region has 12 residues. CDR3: CASSRQGETQYF. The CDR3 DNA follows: TGTGCCAGCAGTCGACAGGGGGAGACCCAGTACTTC.

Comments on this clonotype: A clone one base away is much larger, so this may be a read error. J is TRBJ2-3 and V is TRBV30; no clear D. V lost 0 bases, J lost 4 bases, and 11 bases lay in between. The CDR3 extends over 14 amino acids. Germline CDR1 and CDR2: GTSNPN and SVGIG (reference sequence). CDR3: CAWSVGPASDTQYF. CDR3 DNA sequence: TGTGCCTGGAGTGTGGGTCCAGCTTCAGATACGCAGTATTTT. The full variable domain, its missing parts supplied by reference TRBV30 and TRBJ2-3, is SQTIHQWPATLVQPVGSPLSLECTVEGTSNPNLYWYRQAAGRGLQLLFYSVGIGQISSEVPQNLSASRPQDRQFILSSKKLLLSDSGFYLCAWSVGPASDTQYFGPGTRLTVL.

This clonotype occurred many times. The DNA for the CDR3 is TGCGCCAGCAGCCAAGATAGGTCCAGGGGATTCAATCAGCCCCAGCATTTT. Translation gives CASSQDRSRGFNQPQHF. The chain recombines TRBV4-1 with TRBJ1-5, with a possible D match to TRBD1 (6 bases). The CDR3 is 17 residues long. The germline V gene has CDR1 MGHRA and CDR2 YSYEKL. V dropped 0 bases and J dropped 3 bases, with 15 bases sitting between them.

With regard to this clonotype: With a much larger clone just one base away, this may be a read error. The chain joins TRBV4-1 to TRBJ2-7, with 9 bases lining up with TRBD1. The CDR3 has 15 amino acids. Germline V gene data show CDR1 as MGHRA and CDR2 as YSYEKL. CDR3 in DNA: TGCGCCAGCAGCCAAGGGGGACAGGGCTACTACGGGCAGTACTTC. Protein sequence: CASSQGGQGYYGQYF.

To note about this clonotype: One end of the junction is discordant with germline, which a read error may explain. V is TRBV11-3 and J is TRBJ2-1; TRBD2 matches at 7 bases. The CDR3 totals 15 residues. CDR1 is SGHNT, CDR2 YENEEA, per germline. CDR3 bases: TGTGCCGGCAGCTTAGGAACCAGCGGGAAGCTTGAGAAGTTCTTC. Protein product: CAGSLGTSGKLEKFF.

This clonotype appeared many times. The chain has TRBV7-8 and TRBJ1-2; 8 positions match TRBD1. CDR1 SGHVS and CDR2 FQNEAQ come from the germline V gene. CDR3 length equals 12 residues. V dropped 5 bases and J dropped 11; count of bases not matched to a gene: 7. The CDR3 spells CASSPDRERYTF. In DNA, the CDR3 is TGTGCCAGCAGCCCGGACAGGGAACGTTACACCTTC.

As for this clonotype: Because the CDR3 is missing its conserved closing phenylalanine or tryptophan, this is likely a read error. The CDR3 coding sequence is TGCAGCGTGCATCAGGGTCCGAGCTCCTACGAGCAGTACTAC. Translating gives CSVHQGPSSYEQYY. J is TRBJ2-7 and V is TRBV29-1; tentatively, D is TRBD1 (5 bases). Trimming removed 6 bases from V and 0 bases from J, with 15 bases in between. Germline lookup yields CDR1 SQVTM and CDR2 ANQGSEA. The CDR3 loop spans 14 amino acids.

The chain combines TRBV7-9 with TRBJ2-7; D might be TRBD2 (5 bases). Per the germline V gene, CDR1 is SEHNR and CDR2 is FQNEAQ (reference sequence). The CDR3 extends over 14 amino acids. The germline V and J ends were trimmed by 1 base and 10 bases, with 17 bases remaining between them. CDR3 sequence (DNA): TGTGCCAGCAGCTTAGGCGGGCCGGCCTACGTACAGTACTTC. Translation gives CASSLGGPAYVQYF.

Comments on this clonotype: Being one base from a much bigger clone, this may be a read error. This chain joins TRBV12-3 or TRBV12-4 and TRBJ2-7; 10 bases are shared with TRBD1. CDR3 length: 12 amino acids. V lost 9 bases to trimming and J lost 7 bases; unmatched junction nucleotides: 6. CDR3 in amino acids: CASEGQGWEQYF. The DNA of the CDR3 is TGTGCCAGTGAGGGACAGGGGTGGGAGCAGTACTTC.

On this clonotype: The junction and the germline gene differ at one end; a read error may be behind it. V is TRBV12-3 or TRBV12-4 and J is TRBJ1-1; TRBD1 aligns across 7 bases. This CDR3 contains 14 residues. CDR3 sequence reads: CASSLDRRNTEALF. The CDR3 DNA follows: TGTGCCAGCAGTCTGGACAGGAGGAACACTGAAGCTTTATTT.

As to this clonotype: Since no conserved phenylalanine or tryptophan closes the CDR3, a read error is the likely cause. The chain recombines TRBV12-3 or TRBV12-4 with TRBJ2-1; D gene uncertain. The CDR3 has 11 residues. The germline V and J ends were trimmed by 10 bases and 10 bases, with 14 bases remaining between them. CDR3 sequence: CANSSRAEQFL. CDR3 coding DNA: TGTGCCAACAGCTCCCGGGCCGAGCAGTTCTTG.

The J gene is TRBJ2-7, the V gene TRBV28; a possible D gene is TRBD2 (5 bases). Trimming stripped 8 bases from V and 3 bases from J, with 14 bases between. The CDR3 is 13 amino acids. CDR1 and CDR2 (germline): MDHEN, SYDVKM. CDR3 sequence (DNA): TGTGCCAGCTTGTCAGGACGGGGCTACGAGCAGTACTTC. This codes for CASLSGRGYEQYF.

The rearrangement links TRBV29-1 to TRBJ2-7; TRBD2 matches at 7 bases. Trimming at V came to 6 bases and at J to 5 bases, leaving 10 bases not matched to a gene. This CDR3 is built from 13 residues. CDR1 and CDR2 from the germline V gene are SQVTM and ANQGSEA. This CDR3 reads CSVGGTCSDEQYF. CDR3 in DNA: TGCAGCGTGGGGGGGACTTGCAGTGACGAGCAGTACTTC.

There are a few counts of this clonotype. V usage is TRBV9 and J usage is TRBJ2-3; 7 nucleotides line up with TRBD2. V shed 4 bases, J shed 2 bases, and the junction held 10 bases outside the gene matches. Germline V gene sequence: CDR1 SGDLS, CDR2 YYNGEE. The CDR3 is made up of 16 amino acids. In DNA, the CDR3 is TGTGCCAGCAGCTTTACTAGCGAGGGCTCCACAGATACGCAGTATTTT. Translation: CASSFTSEGSTDTQYF.

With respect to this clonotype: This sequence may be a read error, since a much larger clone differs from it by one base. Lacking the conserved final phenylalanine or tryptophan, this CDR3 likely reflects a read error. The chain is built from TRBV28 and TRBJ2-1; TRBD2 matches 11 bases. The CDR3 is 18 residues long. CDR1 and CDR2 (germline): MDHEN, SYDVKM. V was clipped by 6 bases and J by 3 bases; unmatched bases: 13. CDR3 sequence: CASRPTTGLAANYNEQFL. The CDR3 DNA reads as TGTGCCAGCAGGCCAACTACGGGACTAGCGGCTAACTACAATGAGCAGTTCTTA.

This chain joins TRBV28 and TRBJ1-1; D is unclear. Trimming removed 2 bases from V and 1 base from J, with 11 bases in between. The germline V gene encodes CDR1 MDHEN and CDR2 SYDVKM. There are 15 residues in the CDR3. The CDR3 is CASSLAESGNTEAFF. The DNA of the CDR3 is TGTGCCAGCAGTTTAGCGGAGAGCGGGAACACTGAAGCTTTCTTT. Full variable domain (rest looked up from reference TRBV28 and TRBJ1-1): DVKVTQSSRYLVKRTGEKVFLECVQDMDHENMFWYRQDPGLGLRLIYFSYDVKMKEKGDIPEGYSVSREKKERFSLILESASTNQTSMYLCASSLAESGNTEAFFGQGTRLTVV.

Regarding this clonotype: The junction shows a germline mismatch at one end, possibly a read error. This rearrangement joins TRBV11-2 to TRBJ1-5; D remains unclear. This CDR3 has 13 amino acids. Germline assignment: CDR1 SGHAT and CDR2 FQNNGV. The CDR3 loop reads CASSRDYIQLQHF. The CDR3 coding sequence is TGTGCCAGCAGCAGGGATTACATTCAGCTCCAGCATTTT.

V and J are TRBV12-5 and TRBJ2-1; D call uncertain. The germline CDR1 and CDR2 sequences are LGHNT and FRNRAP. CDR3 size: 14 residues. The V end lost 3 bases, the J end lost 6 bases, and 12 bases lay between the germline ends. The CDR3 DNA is TGTGCTAGTGGTTTCGAGGTAGTTTGCAATGAGCAGTTCTTC. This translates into CASGFEVVCNEQFF.

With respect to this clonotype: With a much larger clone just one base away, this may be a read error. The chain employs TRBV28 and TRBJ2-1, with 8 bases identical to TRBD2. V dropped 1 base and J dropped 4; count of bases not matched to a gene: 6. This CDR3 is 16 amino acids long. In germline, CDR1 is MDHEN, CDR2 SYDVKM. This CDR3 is CASSLSPSGLYNEQFF. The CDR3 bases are TGTGCCAGCAGTTTATCGCCTAGCGGGCTTTACAATGAGCAGTTCTTC.

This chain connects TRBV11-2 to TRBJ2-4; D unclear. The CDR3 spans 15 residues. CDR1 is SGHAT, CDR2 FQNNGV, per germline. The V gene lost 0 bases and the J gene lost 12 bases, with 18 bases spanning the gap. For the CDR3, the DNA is TGTGCCAGCAGCTTAGACGGTTGGGCGCGCTACAATCAGTACTTC. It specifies CASSLDGWARYNQYF.

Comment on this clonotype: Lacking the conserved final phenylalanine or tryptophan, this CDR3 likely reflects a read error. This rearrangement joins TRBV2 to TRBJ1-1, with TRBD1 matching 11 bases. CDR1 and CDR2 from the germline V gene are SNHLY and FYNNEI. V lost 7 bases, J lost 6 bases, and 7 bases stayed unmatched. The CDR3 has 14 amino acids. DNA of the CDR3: TGTGCCAGCAAGTGGACAGGGGGCTTGGCTGAAGCTTTCCTT. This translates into CASKWTGGLAEAFL.

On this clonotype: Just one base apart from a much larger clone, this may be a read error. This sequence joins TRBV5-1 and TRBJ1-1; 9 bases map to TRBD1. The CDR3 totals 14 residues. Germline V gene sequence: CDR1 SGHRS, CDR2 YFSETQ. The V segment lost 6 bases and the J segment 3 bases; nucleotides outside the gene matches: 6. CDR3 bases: TGCGCCAGCATCTACCGGGACAGGGACACTGAAGCTTTCTTT. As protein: CASIYRDRDTEAFF.

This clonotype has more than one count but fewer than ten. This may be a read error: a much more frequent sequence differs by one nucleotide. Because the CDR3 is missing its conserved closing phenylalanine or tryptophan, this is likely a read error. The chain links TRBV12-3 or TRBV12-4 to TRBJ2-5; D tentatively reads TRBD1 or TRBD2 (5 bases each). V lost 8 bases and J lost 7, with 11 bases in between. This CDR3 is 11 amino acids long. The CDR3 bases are TGTGCCAGCGAGGGGAGCGGGACCCAGTACCTC. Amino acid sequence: CASEGSGTQYL.

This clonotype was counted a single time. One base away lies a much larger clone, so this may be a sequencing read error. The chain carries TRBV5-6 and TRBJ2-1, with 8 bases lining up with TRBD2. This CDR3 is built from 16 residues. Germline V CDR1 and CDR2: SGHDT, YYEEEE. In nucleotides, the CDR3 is TGTGTCAGCAGCCCGCGAAGCGGGAGCTCCTACAATGAGCAGTTCTTC. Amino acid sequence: CVSSPRSGSSYNEQFF.

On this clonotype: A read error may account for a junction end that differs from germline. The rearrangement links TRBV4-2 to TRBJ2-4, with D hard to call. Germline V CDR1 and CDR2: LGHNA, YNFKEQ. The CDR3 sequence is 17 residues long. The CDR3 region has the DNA TGTGTCAGCAGCCAAGTATCTCGGGCAACGAGCAAAAACATTCAGTACTTC. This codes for CVSSQVSRATSKNIQYF.

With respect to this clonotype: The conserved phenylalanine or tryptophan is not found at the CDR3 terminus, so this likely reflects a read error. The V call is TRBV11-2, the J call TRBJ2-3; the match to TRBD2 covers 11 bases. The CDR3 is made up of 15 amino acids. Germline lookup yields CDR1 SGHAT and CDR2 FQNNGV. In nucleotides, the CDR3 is TGTGTCAGCAGCCCTGGACTAGCGGGCCCAGATACGCAGTATCTC. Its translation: CVSSPGLAGPDTQYL.

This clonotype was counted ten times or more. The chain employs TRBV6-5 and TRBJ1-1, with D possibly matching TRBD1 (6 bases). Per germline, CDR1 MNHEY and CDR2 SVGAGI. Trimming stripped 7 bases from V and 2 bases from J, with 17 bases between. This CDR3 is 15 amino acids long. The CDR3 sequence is CASKLIQGGNTEAFF. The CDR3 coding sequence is TGTGCCAGCAAGCTAATACAGGGAGGAAACACTGAAGCTTTCTTT.

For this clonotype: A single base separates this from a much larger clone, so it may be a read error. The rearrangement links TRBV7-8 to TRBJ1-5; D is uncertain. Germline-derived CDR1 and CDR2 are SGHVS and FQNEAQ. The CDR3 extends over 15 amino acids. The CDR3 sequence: CVSTRWPQEDQPQHF. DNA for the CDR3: TGTGTCAGCACCCGGTGGCCCCAAGAGGATCAGCCCCAGCATTTT. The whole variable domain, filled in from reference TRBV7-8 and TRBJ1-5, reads GAGVSQSPRYKVAKRGQDVALRCDPISGHVSLFWYQQALGQGPEFLTYFQNEAQLDKSGLPSDRFFAERPEGSVSTLKIQRTQQEDSAVYLCVSTRWPQEDQPQHFGDGTRLSIL.

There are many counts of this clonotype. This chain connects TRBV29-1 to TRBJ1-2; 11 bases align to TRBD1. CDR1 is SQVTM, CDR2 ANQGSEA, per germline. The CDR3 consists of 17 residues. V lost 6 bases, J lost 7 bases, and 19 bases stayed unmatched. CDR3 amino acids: CSVGGGAGQGALGGYTF. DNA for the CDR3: TGCAGCGTGGGGGGGGGCGCCGGACAGGGGGCTTTGGGTGGCTACACCTTC. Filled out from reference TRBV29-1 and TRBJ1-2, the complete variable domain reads SAVISQKPSRDICQRGTSLTIQCQVDSQVTMMFWYRQQPGQSLTLIATANQGSEATYESGFVIDKFPISRPNLTFSTLTVSNMSPEDSSIYLCSVGGGAGQGALGGYTFGSGTRLTVV.

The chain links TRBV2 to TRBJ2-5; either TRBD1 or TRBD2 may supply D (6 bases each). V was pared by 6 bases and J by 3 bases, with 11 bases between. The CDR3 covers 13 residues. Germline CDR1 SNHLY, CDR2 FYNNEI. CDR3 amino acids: CASSGGLKETQYF. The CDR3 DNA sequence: TGTGCCAGCAGCGGGGGCCTGAAAGAGACCCAGTACTTC.

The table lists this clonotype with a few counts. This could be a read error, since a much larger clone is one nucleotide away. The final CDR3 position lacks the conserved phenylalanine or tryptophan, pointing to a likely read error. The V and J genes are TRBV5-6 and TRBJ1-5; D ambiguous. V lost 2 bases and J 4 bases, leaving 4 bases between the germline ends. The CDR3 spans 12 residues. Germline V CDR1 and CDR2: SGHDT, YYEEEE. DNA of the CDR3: TGTGCCAGCAGCTTTAGAAATCAGCCCCAGCATTTA. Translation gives CASSFRNQPQHL.